Presented here are 12 T cell receptor beta chains from one specimen sequenced in a study of T cell clonality in common variable immunodeficiency. Findings and limits, study-wide: In common variable immunodeficiency, TCR beta chains reportedly carried fewer deletions and N-nucleotide insertions.

No cognate antigen is known for these TCRs. Here immunoSEQ multiplex PCR was the method, and the copy in TCRdb shows in-frame clones only, minus some. The sample has some 22,000 clones, none seen only once. Sample: peripheral blood mononuclear cells. The receptors originated from a human donor with common variable immunodeficiency.

This clone showed up many times. The CDR3 is cut off 3 residues early in the read; its end comes from the germline J gene. The chain combines TRBV20-1 with TRBJ2-2; D is possibly TRBD2 (5 bases). In germline, CDR1 is DFQATT, CDR2 SNEGSKA (reference sequence). Trimming pared 8 bases from V and 2 bases from J, leaving 9 bases between. This CDR3 comprises 12 residues. The CDR3 DNA, read in part, is TGCAGTTCTGGACTTAACACCGGGGAG. It yields the protein CSSGLNTGE. The full CDR3 protein is CSSGLNTGELFF.

For this clone: The CDR3 extends 3 residues past the end of the read, so its final part is completed from the germline J gene. This chain connects TRBV29-1 to TRBJ1-2; weak D call: TRBD1 (6 bases). V was pared by 0 bases and J by 2 bases, with 13 bases between. Germline CDR1 reads SQVTM; CDR2 reads ANQGSEA. The CDR3 has 15 amino acids. The DNA read from the CDR3 is TGCAGCGTTGAAGATACGGAGGGGGTAAACTATGGC. Translated, it gives CSVEDTEGVNYG. The CDR3, in full, reads CSVEDTEGVNYGYTF. Combining the CDR3 with reference TRBV29-1 and TRBJ1-2 gives the whole variable domain SAVISQKPSRDICQRGTSLTIQCQVDSQVTMMFWYRQQPGQSLTLIATANQGSEATYESGFVIDKFPISRPNLTFSTLTVSNMSPEDSSIYLCSVEDTEGVNYGYTFGSGTRLTVV.

This clone was counted at least ten times. The read stops 3 residues short of the end of the CDR3; the missing end is completed from the germline J gene. The chain is built from TRBV28 and TRBJ2-1; 10 bases agree with TRBD2. The CDR3 loop spans 14 amino acids. V dropped 6 bases and J dropped 7; count of bases not matched to a gene: 6. Germline CDR1 is MDHEN and CDR2 is SYDVKM. The CDR3 protein is CASRQREGPNEQFF. The sequenced part of the CDR3 DNA is TGTGCCAGCAGGCAGCGGGAGGGCCCGAATGAG. The complete variable domain, with remaining parts taken from reference TRBV28 and TRBJ2-1, reads DVKVTQSSRYLVKRTGEKVFLECVQDMDHENMFWYRQDPGLGLRLIYFSYDVKMKEKGDIPEGYSVSREKKERFSLILESASTNQTSMYLCASRQREGPNEQFFGPGTRLTVL.

This clone was found a few times. The sequenced fragment ends 3 residues before the CDR3 boundary, so the rest is inferred from the germline J gene. The rearrangement uses TRBV7-2 and TRBJ2-3; 7 bases agree with TRBD2. The trim removed 2 bases at V and 4 bases at J, leaving 3 bases unmatched. The CDR3 runs 14 residues. Germline V CDR1 and CDR2: SGHTA, FQGNSA. The CDR3 bases that were read are TGTGCCAGCAGCTTAATGACTAGCTCAGATACG. The encoded protein is CASSLMTSSDT. Given in full, the CDR3 is CASSLMTSSDTQYF.

As for this clone: The read falls 3 residues short of the CDR3 end, and the missing part is taken from the germline J gene. The chain couples TRBV30 to TRBJ2-2; 8 bases map to TRBD1. The V and J ends lost 4 bases and 6 bases, in that order; junction bases with no gene match: 1. The CDR3 consists of 12 residues. Germline values: CDR1 GTSNPN, CDR2 SVGIG (reference sequence). CDR3 amino acids: CAWTTGAGELFF. The sequenced CDR3 bases are TGTGCCTGGACGACAGGGGCCGGGGAG.

A few counts support this clone. The read terminates 3 residues ahead of where the CDR3 ends, so the germline J gene completes it. The chain recombines TRBV19 with TRBJ1-2, with D maybe TRBD1 (5 bases). The CDR3 is 15 amino acids. The germline V gene has CDR1 LNHDA and CDR2 SQIVND (reference sequence). Incomplete CDR3 DNA: TGTGCCAGCCACCACCCTGGGGGGTACGAAGAAGGC. Its protein product is CASHHPGGYEEG. The entire CDR3 is CASHHPGGYEEGYTF. The entire variable domain, with the rest obtained from reference TRBV19 and TRBJ1-2, is as follows: DGGITQSPKYLFRKEGQNVTLSCEQNLNHDAMYWYRQDPGQGLRLIYYSQIVNDFQKGDIAEGYSVSREKKESFPLTVTSAQKNPTAFYLCASHHPGGYEEGYTFGSGTRLTVV.

In regard to this clone: The sequenced fragment ends 3 residues before the CDR3 boundary, so the rest is inferred from the germline J gene. J is TRBJ2-7 and V is TRBV2; D is unclear. Deletions cut 7 bases from V and 1 base from J, with 14 bases between. Germline V gene data show CDR1 as SNHLY and CDR2 as FYNNEI. There are 14 residues in the CDR3. The sequenced part of the CDR3 DNA is TGTGCCAGCACTCTTCCCCTAGTGTCCTACGAG. Protein sequence: CASTLPLVSYE. The entire CDR3 protein reads CASTLPLVSYEQYF. Supplemented by reference TRBV2 and TRBJ2-7, the full variable domain reads EPEVTQTPSHQVTQMGQEVILRCVPISNHLYFYWYRQILGQKVEFLVSFYNNEISEKSEIFDDQFSVERPDGSNFTLKIRSTKLEDSAMYFCASTLPLVSYEQYFGPGTRLTVT.

This clone was picked up a small number of times. Read sequence stops 3 residues before the CDR3 end, and the germline J gene provides the missing end. J is TRBJ2-1 and V is TRBV5-1; the match to TRBD2 covers 11 bases. This CDR3 comprises 15 residues. V gave up 3 bases and J gave up 4 bases; unmatched junction bases: 3. Germline V gene lookup returns CDR1 SGHRS and CDR2 YFSETQ. CDR3 residues: CASSSTSGVYNEQFF. CDR3 DNA, as far as it was read: TGCGCCAGCAGCTCGACTAGCGGGGTGTACAATGAG.

This clone was counted only a few times. This same CDR3 is encoded by further DNA sequences in the sample. The CDR3 region is CATRGLAGAQETQYF. CDR3 DNA, as far as it was read: TGCGCCACCAGGGGACTAGCGGGGGCCCAAGAGACC. The J gene is TRBJ2-5, the V gene TRBV5-1; 14 bases agree with TRBD2. The read ends 3 residues shy of where the CDR3 ends; the end is completed using the germline J gene. This CDR3 comprises 15 residues. Per the germline V gene, CDR1 is SGHRS and CDR2 is YFSETQ. V lost 9 bases to trimming and J lost 1 base; unmatched junction nucleotides: 5.

This clone was seen only a few times. Coverage ceases 3 residues before the CDR3 finishes, and the germline J gene fills in the end. The rearrangement uses TRBV10-3 and TRBJ1-6, with D tentatively TRBD1 (5 bases). This CDR3 has 15 amino acids. Germline CDR1 and CDR2: ENHRY and SYGVKD. Trimming left V 3 bases short and J 0 bases short, with 6 bases between. The covered CDR3 bases are TGTGCCATCAGTGACGGGGGCTCCTATAATTCACCC. It yields the protein CAISDGGSYNSP. The CDR3, in full, reads CAISDGGSYNSPLHF.

In the case of this clone: The CDR3 goes on 3 residues after the read ends, and that part is filled in from the germline J gene. The V gene is TRBV11-2, the J gene TRBJ2-3; the match to TRBD1 covers 7 bases. V gave up 1 base and J gave up 4 bases; unmatched junction bases: 5. Germline assignment: CDR1 SGHAT and CDR2 FQNNGV. CDR3 length: 15 residues. CDR3 DNA (partial): TGTGCCAGCAGCTTAGTCTTTACAGGGGCAGATACG. It specifies CASSLVFTGADT. The whole CDR3 is CASSLVFTGADTQYF.

For this clone: The sequence runs out 3 residues before the end of the CDR3; the remainder is reconstructed from the germline J gene. This chain uses TRBV5-6 with TRBJ2-1, with 7 bases lining up with TRBD2. This CDR3 is 15 amino acids long. The V and J ends lost 5 bases and 8 bases, in that order; junction bases with no gene match: 13. Germline CDR1 and CDR2: SGHDT and YYEEEE. The covered CDR3 bases are TGTGCCAGCAGTCTCTTAGGAGCGGGGATTGATGAG. Residues: CASSLLGAGIDE. The entire CDR3 is CASSLLGAGIDEQFF.